The entry that follows covers one TCR beta chain sequence. The record originates from a study of blood T cell repertoires in COVID-19. Looking at the study overall: Both acute and convalescent COVID-19 samples were obtained from the United States, Italy and Spain. T cells, B-cell-depleted T cells, or PBMCs provided the cDNA or gDNA that served as material.

The CDR3 contains 13 residues. Germline CDR1 and CDR2: LGHNA and YSLEER. V was trimmed by 4 bases and J by 6 bases, leaving 9 bases between them. Per the original methods: Reference gene primer amplification yielded estimated nucleated cell counts. Method: immunoSEQ multiplex PCR; TCRdb's copy keeps in-frame clones and lacks some. The V and J calls and the clone size are those of that table, but D and trimming were determined from the DNA. The data hold 45,000 to 65,000 clones, with about 88% observed a single time. Sequencing used peripheral blood. This receptor was identified in a man aged 60 to 75 with active COVID-19. The chain uses TRBV4-3 and TRBJ2-2; D ambiguous. In nucleotides, the CDR3 is TGCGCCAGCAGCCCCCGGTTTCCCGGGGAGCTGTTTTTT. It specifies CASSPRFPGELFF.